One and the same sample provided the 31 T cell receptor beta chains below, sequenced in a study of shared clonotypes between healthy human individuals. Method: immunoSEQ multiplex PCR; TCRdb's copy keeps in-frame clones and lacks some. This sample has 400,000 to 600,000 clones; approximately 94% occur once, and the top ten carry 0.055% to 0.075%. The sequenced material came from naive CD4+ T cells sorted from blood. The sample's subset: CD45RA+ positively selected. The receptors come from a woman aged 25 to 45 in good health.

The chain combines TRBV5-1 with TRBJ2-7; D remains ambiguous. This CDR3 region has 13 residues. V was trimmed by 4 bases and J by 6 bases, leaving 14 bases between them. Germline V gene lookup returns CDR1 SGHRS and CDR2 YFSETQ. The CDR3 protein is CASSHDSPREQYF. In nucleotides, the CDR3 is TGCGCCAGCAGCCACGACTCCCCCCGCGAGCAGTACTTC.

This CDR3 reads CASSRRQGDGNTIYF. The DNA of the CDR3 is TGCGCCAGCAGCCGAAGACAGGGTGACGGAAACACCATATATTTT. The gene calls are TRBV5-1 and TRBJ1-3; TRBD1 aligns across 7 bases. CDR1 is SGHRS and CDR2 is YFSETQ in the germline V gene. Trimming at V came to 4 bases and at J to 4 bases, leaving 8 bases not matched to a gene. This CDR3 is 15 amino acids long.

The V call is TRBV7-8, the J call TRBJ2-7, with unresolved D. Germline V gives CDR1 SGHVS, CDR2 FQNEAQ. The CDR3 is 15 amino acids. V was cut by 2 bases and J by 0 bases, with 11 bases left in between. The CDR3 nucleotides are TGTGCCAGCAGCTTATCGGCAGGATACTCCTACGAGCAGTACTTC. Its protein product is CASSLSAGYSYEQYF.

This clone was detected once. Other DNA sequences in this specimen translate into the identical CDR3. V gene TRBV28 combines with J gene TRBJ1-5; D gene unclear. Germline values: CDR1 MDHEN, CDR2 SYDVKM. The ends were cut back, 2 bases at V and 2 bases at J, with 7 bases in the middle. CDR3 length: 14 amino acids. Written as DNA, the CDR3 is TGTGCCAGCAGTTTAGTTCTCGGCAATCAGCCCCAGCATTTT. Amino acids: CASSLVLGNQPQHF. Full variable domain (remainder filled in from reference TRBV28 and TRBJ1-5): DVKVTQSSRYLVKRTGEKVFLECVQDMDHENMFWYRQDPGLGLRLIYFSYDVKMKEKGDIPEGYSVSREKKERFSLILESASTNQTSMYLCASSLVLGNQPQHFGDGTRLSIL.

V usage is TRBV6-5 and J usage is TRBJ1-1, with D unclear. The germline gives CDR1 MNHEY, CDR2 SVGAGI. V was pared by 6 bases and J by 0 bases, with 14 bases between. This CDR3 is built from 15 residues. CDR3 sequence reads: CASSDERIMNTEAFF. CDR3 sequence (DNA): TGTGCCAGCAGCGACGAAAGGATCATGAACACTGAAGCTTTCTTT.

The chain combines TRBV19 with TRBJ2-4, with 9 bases fitting TRBD1. The CDR3 is 16 amino acids. Germline CDR1 reads LNHDA; CDR2 reads SQIVND (reference sequence). The ends lost 6 bases at V and 5 bases at J; junction bases unmatched: 11. The CDR3, as DNA: TGTGCCAGTAGCAAGGGACAGGGCACGGGGGAAAACATTCAGTACTTC. Its translation is CASSKGQGTGENIQYF.

The chain combines TRBV15 with TRBJ2-7; 7 bases map to TRBD2. The CDR3 is 13 amino acids. CDR1 is LNHNV and CDR2 is YYDKDF in the germline V gene (reference sequence). With 5 bases clipped from V and 2 bases from J, the junction kept 3 bases outside the gene matches. CDR3 region: CATSRGEPYEQYF. The CDR3, as DNA: TGTGCCACCAGCCGGGGGGAACCCTACGAGCAGTACTTC.

V is TRBV27 and J is TRBJ2-2; D is unclear. Looked up from germline, CDR1 is MNHEY and CDR2 is SMNVEV (reference sequence). The V and J ends lost 7 bases and 0 bases respectively, with 12 bases between them. There are 15 residues in the CDR3. Here the CDR3 DNA reads TGTGCCAGCATCCTCGGACGGACGAACACCGGGGAGCTGTTTTTT. It is translated as CASILGRTNTGELFF.

This chain connects TRBV28 to TRBJ1-1; 9 bases match TRBD1. Per germline, CDR1 MDHEN and CDR2 SYDVKM. With 8 bases clipped from V and 4 bases from J, the junction kept 11 bases outside the gene matches. There are 15 residues in the CDR3. The CDR3 nucleotides read TGTGCCAGCCCCCCTCCCGGGACAGGGAGCACTGAAGCTTTCTTT. This codes for CASPPPGTGSTEAFF.

The chain combines TRBV6-6 with TRBJ2-6; D gene unclear. CDR1 and CDR2 (germline): MNHNY, SVGAGI (reference sequence). The germline V and J ends were trimmed by 10 bases and 4 bases, with 8 bases remaining between them. The CDR3 runs 12 residues. The CDR3 reads CATGEGANVLTF. In DNA, the CDR3 is TGTGCCACCGGTGAGGGGGCCAACGTCCTGACTTTC.

The chain combines TRBV28 with TRBJ1-1, with D perhaps TRBD1 (5 bases). This CDR3 contains 12 residues. Trimming cost V 5 bases and J 7 bases, with 11 bases left between them. Germline values: CDR1 MDHEN, CDR2 SYDVKM. The CDR3 region is CASSHRGNEAFF. DNA for the CDR3: TGTGCCAGCAGTCACCGGGGGAATGAAGCTTTCTTT.

V usage is TRBV12-1 and J usage is TRBJ1-2; the table's D call of TRBD1 was not tested on the DNA. TRBV12-1 is annotated as a pseudogene. The CDR3 extends over 17 amino acids. CDR3 loop: CASSLIRGLSPNYGYTF. DNA of the CDR3: TGTGCCAGCAGCTTAATTAGGGGCCTGAGCCCTAACTATGGCTACACCTTC.

The chain combines TRBV27 with TRBJ2-1; 14 bases fit TRBD2. CDR1 and CDR2 (germline): MNHEY, SMNVEV (reference sequence). V lost 5 bases and J lost 4; bases outside the gene matches: 4. CDR3 size: 16 residues. The CDR3: CASSEGLAGGYNEQFF. The CDR3 nucleotides read TGTGCCAGCAGTGAAGGACTAGCGGGGGGTTACAATGAGCAGTTCTTC.

This chain connects TRBV6-6 to TRBJ2-3; 9 bases fit TRBD2. CDR1 is MNHNY and CDR2 is SVGAGI in the germline V gene (reference sequence). This CDR3 region has 16 residues. V was clipped by 7 bases and J by 2 bases; unmatched bases: 10. The CDR3 nucleotides are TGTGCCAGCACCGCGCGACTAGCGGAACACACAGATACGCAGTATTTT. Translation gives CASTARLAEHTDTQYF.

The V call is TRBV6-5, the J call TRBJ1-6; D gene unclear. The CDR3 length is 15 residues. The ends were cut back, 7 bases at V and 6 bases at J, with 16 bases in the middle. CDR1 and CDR2 from the germline V gene are MNHEY and SVGAGI. This CDR3 is CASKSIGVGNSPLHF. In DNA, the CDR3 is TGTGCCAGCAAATCTATTGGTGTGGGTAATTCACCCCTCCACTTT.

About this clone itself: Other DNA sequences in the sample encode the same CDR3. In DNA form, the CDR3 reads TGTGCCAGCAGCTTAGCTGGGAACACCGGGGAGCTGTTTTTT. Amino acid sequence: CASSLAGNTGELFF. The chain carries TRBV11-2 and TRBJ2-2; D not resolved. This CDR3 has 14 residues. V was cut by 1 base and J by 1 base, with 4 bases left in between. Germline V gene data show CDR1 as SGHAT and CDR2 as FQNNGV. Together with reference TRBV11-2 and TRBJ2-2, the CDR3 gives the full variable domain: EAGVAQSPRYKIIEKRQSVAFWCNPISGHATLYWYQQILGQGPKLLIQFQNNGVVDDSQLPKDRFSAERLKGVDSTLKIQPAKLEDSAVYLCASSLAGNTGELFFGEGSRLTVL.

V and J are TRBV4-1 and TRBJ2-7; TRBD2 is a possible D gene (6 bases). V was shortened by 3 bases and J by 3 bases, with 27 bases between the two germline ends. This CDR3 is 19 amino acids long. CDR1 and CDR2 (germline): MGHRA, YSYEKL. The DNA of the CDR3 is TGCGCCAGCAGCCACGGCATTTCGTCGAGTCTAGCGCCGCACTACGAGCAGTACTTC. Translating gives CASSHGISSSLAPHYEQYF.

The chain combines TRBV9 with TRBJ2-1; 9 bases align to TRBD2. The CDR3 is made up of 15 amino acids. The germline gives CDR1 SGDLS, CDR2 YYNGEE. V was clipped by 4 bases and J by 4 bases; unmatched bases: 6. The CDR3 sequence is CASSPLAGIYNEQFF. The DNA for the CDR3 is TGTGCCAGCAGCCCCCTAGCGGGAATATACAATGAGCAGTTCTTC.

V usage is TRBV11-2 and J usage is TRBJ2-7; the D gene could be TRBD1 or TRBD2 (5 bases each). CDR3 length: 14 amino acids. Germline V CDR1 and CDR2: SGHAT, FQNNGV. V was shortened by 4 bases and J by 3 bases, with 13 bases between the two germline ends. CDR3 residues: CASSYRADNYEQYF. The CDR3 region has the DNA TGTGCCAGCAGCTATCGAGCGGACAACTACGAGCAGTACTTC.

The chain joins TRBV28 to TRBJ2-7; 7 bases fit TRBD1. The CDR3 has 12 residues. V gave up 2 bases and J gave up 12 bases; unmatched junction bases: 7. Germline values: CDR1 MDHEN, CDR2 SYDVKM. The CDR3 here is CASSLGAGTVYF. The CDR3 region has the DNA TGTGCCAGCAGTTTAGGGGCCGGGACAGTGTACTTC.

The chain recombines TRBV19 with TRBJ2-1; D is ambiguous. The germline V gene has CDR1 LNHDA and CDR2 SQIVND (reference sequence). This CDR3 region has 18 residues. V was clipped by 5 bases and J by 0 bases, with 20 bases between them. The CDR3 DNA follows: TGTGCCAGTAGTCCGGAACGCCGCCGGCCCCGCTCCTACAATGAGCAGTTCTTC. This codes for CASSPERRRPRSYNEQFF. Using reference TRBV19 and TRBJ2-1 for the parts outside the CDR3, the full variable domain is DGGITQSPKYLFRKEGQNVTLSCEQNLNHDAMYWYRQDPGQGLRLIYYSQIVNDFQKGDIAEGYSVSREKKESFPLTVTSAQKNPTAFYLCASSPERRRPRSYNEQFFGPGTRLTVL.

The rearrangement joins TRBV4-1 to TRBJ2-7; D not resolved. CDR1 is MGHRA, CDR2 YSYEKL, per germline. The V and J ends lost 0 bases and 2 bases respectively, with 14 bases between them. The CDR3 is 16 residues long. In nucleotides, the CDR3 is TGCGCCAGCAGCCAAGAGATCGGGTTAATCCCCTACGAGCAGTACTTC. It encodes CASSQEIGLIPYEQYF.

The rearrangement uses TRBV19 and TRBJ1-2, with TRBD1 matching 7 bases. The CDR3 extends over 14 amino acids. Germline values: CDR1 LNHDA, CDR2 SQIVND (reference sequence). The trim removed 6 bases at V and 12 bases at J, leaving 16 bases unmatched. The CDR3 nucleotides are TGTGCCAGTAGCTTGGTTTGGGACAGCCCCTCTGACACCTTC. It specifies CASSLVWDSPSDTF.

The rearrangement uses TRBV28 and TRBJ2-7; 8 positions agree with TRBD1. The V gene end was trimmed by 6 bases and the J gene end by 4 bases; junction bases not matched to a gene: 11. The CDR3 covers 15 residues. Germline CDR1 is MDHEN and CDR2 is SYDVKM. This CDR3 reads CASSNGQGDSYEQYF. For the CDR3, the DNA is TGTGCCAGCAGCAACGGACAGGGCGATTCATACGAGCAGTACTTC.

The gene calls are TRBV7-9 and TRBJ2-7, with 7 bases aligning to TRBD1. Germline assignment: CDR1 SEHNR and CDR2 FQNEAQ (reference sequence). The CDR3 runs 16 residues. The junction had 7 bases not matched to a gene; V was cut back by 1 base and J by 1 base. CDR3 in amino acids: CASSLDSWDSSYEQYF. For the CDR3, the DNA is TGTGCCAGCAGCTTAGATTCTTGGGACAGTTCCTACGAGCAGTACTTC.

J is TRBJ2-5 and V is TRBV27, with 9 bases lining up with TRBD2. This CDR3 spans 20 amino acids. V shed 5 bases and J 3 bases; nucleotides not matched to a gene: 22. In germline, CDR1 is MNHEY, CDR2 SMNVEV (reference sequence). In DNA, the CDR3 is TGTGCCAGCAGTCTATATGGGGGTCCGGGACTAGCTTACACGGAAGAGACCCAGTACTTC. Its translation is CASSLYGGPGLAYTEETQYF.

J is TRBJ2-5 and V is TRBV6-5; 7 positions match TRBD2. Per germline, CDR1 MNHEY and CDR2 SVGAGI. This CDR3 spans 15 amino acids. V trimming: 3 bases; J trimming: 3 bases; junction bases outside the gene matches: 7. As DNA, the CDR3 is TGTGCCAGCAGTTATGGGGGAGGGCCCAAAGAGACCCAGTACTTC. It yields the protein CASSYGGGPKETQYF.

This chain uses TRBV4-1 with TRBJ2-7; D not certain. Trimming left V 0 bases short and J 3 bases short, with 12 bases between. Per germline, CDR1 MGHRA and CDR2 YSYEKL. The CDR3 sequence is 15 residues long. The CDR3 is CASSQDENPIYEQYF. The CDR3 DNA reads as TGCGCCAGCAGCCAAGACGAAAACCCCATCTACGAGCAGTACTTC.

This chain links TRBV29-1 with TRBJ1-2, with TRBD1 as a possible D gene (6 bases). This CDR3 is built from 12 residues. Trimming removed 4 bases from V and 3 bases from J, with 9 bases in between. Germline V gives CDR1 SQVTM, CDR2 ANQGSEA. The chain's CDR3 is CSVAAGDYGYTF. CDR3 in DNA: TGCAGCGTTGCGGCAGGGGACTATGGCTACACCTTC.

This sequence joins TRBV5-1 and TRBJ1-5; D is uncertain. Germline V gene data show CDR1 as SGHRS and CDR2 as YFSETQ. The V end was cut by 0 bases, the J end by 0 bases, with 10 bases between. The CDR3 extends over 16 amino acids. CDR3 loop: CASSLGHEASNQPQHF. The CDR3 DNA follows: TGCGCCAGCAGCTTGGGACACGAAGCTAGCAATCAGCCCCAGCATTTT.

V gene TRBV7-8 combines with J gene TRBJ1-5; maybe TRBD1 (6 bases). The CDR3 totals 13 residues. V shed 5 bases and J shed 4 bases, with 9 bases lying between them. In germline, CDR1 is SGHVS, CDR2 FQNEAQ. Written as DNA, the CDR3 is TGTGCCAGCAGCCTACAGGGAAATCAGCCCCAGCATTTT. Its protein is CASSLQGNQPQHF.